This record concerns one TCR beta chain sequence. Its antigen specificity is not known. Base qualities are not recorded, but no much larger clone differs from it by a single base. The cohort consisted of 666 healthy bone marrow donors. Cohort members were all nominally healthy when sampled, although unrecorded immune exposures were likely present. The donor was CMV seropositive and was included in the group of some 290 seropositive cohort members. Each donor provided a peripheral blood sample, and peripheral blood mononuclear cells were used for TCR beta sequencing. The Qiagen DNeasy Blood Extraction Kit was used to extract genomic DNA from the blood cell samples. The data are from a study of cytomegalovirus exposure and HLA in healthy donors (dated by TCRdb to the late 2010s). For the study in its entirety: An earlier analysis of about 560 of the donors reported approximately 300 Gb of sequence data and 95 million to 120 million unique TCR beta sequences obtained from 150 million to 200 million T cells. About 310 gigabases of sequencing data and 80 million or so unique TCR sequences were included in an early release covering roughly 700 HLA-typed donors. Among the roughly 370 genotyped donors, roughly 80% belonged to the genetic ancestry cluster associated with self-reported Caucasian donors. The study aimed to test whether signatures of past pathogen exposure could be identified by cataloging public T cell receptors. Using immunosequencing, the study profiled T cell repertoires from roughly 650 subjects and related those repertoires to cytomegalovirus serostatus. A separate validation cohort of 90 to 150 different subjects was used in addition to the roughly 640-subject first cohort. To predict cytomegalovirus infection status, the study brought together high-throughput TCR immunosequencing, statistical association of individual TCRs with disease status, and machine learning. To study patterns of TCR occurrence, a later analysis re-analyzed previously published TCR beta repertoires from around 700 donors and added high-resolution HLA genotyping. In the later analysis, no new phenotypic data were used to find candidate immune exposures; instead, reliance was placed on TCR beta sequences and their occurrence across donors. To decide whether each TCR beta V gene segment behaved as functional or pseudogenic, an earlier analysis of approximately 600 of the donors relied on high-throughput TCR beta sequencing. Donor age, sex, ethnicity and CMV serostatus were compiled alongside the repertoire data. In a later genetic analysis, genome-wide SNP genotypes for about 65% of the 666 donors were used, and that subset was treated as a discovery cohort. Every repertoire in the discovery cohort had been generated on one and the same sequencing platform. Both class I and class II loci were covered by HLA typing, at four-digit resolution. The number of donors typed differed by locus, with about 629-630 for A, B, C, DRB1 and DQB1, 522 for DQA1, 600 to 610 for DPA1, and about 450 for DPB1. Because of strong linkage in the cohort, four or five DR-DQ haplotypes were treated as single units for association and clustering. Across about 380 genotyped donors of the cohort, an average of about 240,000 unique TCR beta nucleotide sequences per donor were sequenced, and approximately 17% of those sequences were non-productive. What the work shows at the level of the full study, not this receptor alone: According to a later analysis, most CMV-associated TCR beta chains appeared to be HLA-restricted, and the HLA associations seemed to be driven largely by CMV exposure. Because HLA typing was missing for some donors at each locus, association tests included only the typed subset. For the cohort, immune exposure information was limited to CMV serostatus. The cohort was sequenced for TCR beta chains only, and without alpha or paired-chain data the features that could be detected were limited. In an earlier analysis of 587 of the donors, most TCR beta V segments appeared in productive rearrangements about 87% or about 30% of the time, broadly matching IMGT annotations. Because counts were too low, around 18 rarely observed V segments, including chromosome 9 orphons, were left out of the earlier analysis of over 550 of the donors. Three of the identified cytomegalovirus-associated TCR beta chains were confirmed in vitro to be specific for cytomegalovirus antigens. Across donors, most TCR sequences were observed very rarely, whereas some public TCRs were present in many individuals. According to a later genetic analysis, donors in an Asian-associated ancestry cluster had fewer N-insertions in productive TCRs than the approximately 630-donor mean. Cytomegalovirus status was reported to be diagnosed by the classifier with high specificity and sensitivity in both the original and validation cohorts. In a later analysis, the rate of TCR association differed among HLA loci, with DRB1 alleles having the most associated TCRs and HLA-C alleles having the fewest. At a false discovery rate of 0.05, a later analysis linked 16,000 or so TCR beta sequences to specific HLA alleles. In a later analysis, HLA-associated TCR beta chains showed more clonal expansion and lower generation probabilities than non-associated chains that were equally common. Roughly uniform sequencing depth across donors was assumed in presence/absence analyses, although this assumption may not hold. A further reported finding was that TCR beta sequences accurately predicted the HLA-A and HLA-B alleles for most subjects in the first cohort. In a later genetic analysis, a missense DCLRE1C variant was associated with V-gene and J-gene trimming of TCR beta chains, and the association was replicated in an independent cohort. When HLA alleles, especially DR and DQ, strongly co-occurred, attributing TCR associations to individual alleles was difficult. A cluster of highly shared sequence variants was judged likely to be a technical artifact of the sequencing pipeline. The 87-base-pair reads could not distinguish some IMGT-functional V segments, including TRBV6-2 and TRBV6-3, so those segments were excluded. In the study, approximately 150 TCR beta chains were listed as associated with cytomegalovirus. Correlated functional status among segregating V segments might be attributable to linkage disequilibrium, but an unknown experimental factor could not be ruled out. Several of the top co-occurrence clusters appeared to be linked to parvovirus B19, influenza, CMV and Epstein-Barr virus, according to a later analysis. According to the authors, the approach could potentially be generalized to other disease states and immunological phenotypes.

A distance of 14 bases separates the germline ends of V and J, which lose 5 bases and 7 bases respectively. The germline V gene supplies CDR1 WSHSY and CDR2 SAAADI. The CDR3 has 14 amino acids, counting the end cysteine and phenylalanine. This entry keeps only the CDR3 DNA: 42 bases, framed from base 1. Library preparation employed the immunoSEQ multiplex PCR assay. The multiplex PCR relied on a mix of 60 forward primers for TCR Vbeta segments and 13 reverse primers for TCR Jbeta segments. Amplification of the CDR3 region of rearranged TCR beta genes was performed with a multiplex PCR assay on genomic DNA. On the Illumina HiSeq System, the amplified TCR beta libraries were sequenced as 87-base-pair reads. As for the original processing: In a later analysis, 80 million or so unique TCR beta chains were counted across the roughly 670 repertoires, and some 10 million of these chains were shared by at least two donors. Raw reads were error-corrected and collapsed into unique sequences with a nearest-neighbor algorithm that merged closely related sequences to remove PCR and sequencing errors. V, D and J gene segments were assigned by aligning CDR3 sequences to IMGT reference sequences. For a sequence to be retained, at least a six-nucleotide match to both a V gene segment and a J gene segment was required. Rearrangements were called productive when the CDR3 lacked stop codons and stayed in frame with V and J; all others were non-productive. CDR3 was defined according to IMGT convention as the region running from the second conserved V-encoded cysteine to the conserved J-encoded phenylalanine. The earlier analysis of about 610 of the donors excluded any sequence lacking an unambiguous match to a single V gene segment. An earlier analysis of under 750 of the donors called V segments functional above 56.7% productive rearrangements and segregating when the between-donor standard deviation exceeded 5%. A statistical classification framework was developed to diagnose cytomegalovirus status using the catalog of TCR beta chain sequences. V and J gene assignment, in a later analysis, came from comparing TCR nucleotide sequences with IMGT/GENE-DB human TR gene sequences. The TCRdist pipeline was used in a later analysis to assign CDR3 sequences and most-parsimonious VDJ recombination scenarios. A later analysis defined each TCR beta chain by its CDR3 amino acid sequence plus V-gene family, and excluded reads lacking a unique V-gene family. A later analysis removed 500 to 600 highly shared, low-generation-probability nucleotide sequences to deal with suspected cross-contamination and a sequencing artifact. For each public chain, a later analysis derived a clonal expansion index from normalized ranks of inferred template counts within each repertoire. In a later analysis, generation probabilities were computed using a VDJ recombination model fitted to out-of-frame rearrangements, and the results were checked against IGoR. A later analysis scored TCR-TCR, TCR-HLA and TCR-CMV co-occurrence with hypergeometric tests, applying a repertoire-size bias correction to TCR pairs. False discovery rates were estimated in a later analysis by permuting HLA or CMV assignments 20 times. In a later analysis, co-occurring TCRs were grouped using DBSCAN, with TCRdist sequence similarity added in when clustering inside HLA-allele-positive subsets. Co-occurrence clustering excluded repertoires with fewer than 30,000 or more than 120,000 public chains, plus five with anomalous nucleotide sharing. TCRdb took over this immuneACCESS table, retaining in-frame rearrangements with V and J assigned. Such tables are incomplete; in checked studies, under half of the missing clones stem from an unresolved V gene, and the remainder is unexplained. V and J calls and clone size are those listed in that table; D and trimming were worked out from the DNA. Counted in this sample were 120,000 or so clones; 80% of them appeared once. The ten most abundant clones make up 7.5% to 9.5% of the sample.

The chain was built from TRBV10-2 and TRBJ1-4; the D gene cannot be named for sure. This sequence originates from a man aged 25 to 40 in good health and CMV-seropositive. Sequencing was performed on PBMCs. The DNA sequence follows: TGCGCCAGCAGTATGTCTCGGGAAGGTGAAAAACTGTTTTTT. This is translated as CASSMSREGEKLFF.